These 25 T cell receptor beta chains originate from one sample sequenced in a study of CD8 T cells in Susac syndrome. Random hexamers were used to reverse transcribe the RNA input (about 0.45 to 1 ug). TCRdb re-analysed the immunoSEQ multiplex PCR reads in MiXCR, keeping a single row per CDR3 protein. The table includes some 190,000 distinct CDR3 sequences, around 95% detected once. The sequencing sample was made of CD4+ T cells from PBMCs. These receptors were taken from a human donor in good health.

This clonotype was detected once. V is TRBV7-9 and J is TRBJ2-7; D is undetermined. V lost 1 base, J lost 2 bases, and 6 bases lay in between. This CDR3 contains 13 residues. Per germline, CDR1 SEHNR and CDR2 FQNEAQ (reference sequence). The CDR3 DNA follows: TGTGCCAGCAGCTTAGGCAGCACCTACGAGCAGTACTTC. Translated: CASSLGSTYEQYF.

The V gene is TRBV10-3, the J gene TRBJ2-5; TRBD1 might be the D (6 bases). The CDR3 runs 16 residues. Germline CDR1 ENHRY, CDR2 SYGVKD. V gave up 7 bases and J gave up 3 bases, with 21 bases separating them. CDR3 nucleotide sequence: TGTGCCATCAACAACTTAAACAGGGAAATCGAAGAGACCCAGTACTTC. This translates into CAINNLNREIEETQYF.

The V and J genes are TRBV27 and TRBJ1-5; D is ambiguous. The V end lost 6 bases, the J end lost 3 bases, and 12 bases lay between the germline ends. The CDR3 sequence is 14 residues long. Per the germline V gene, CDR1 is MNHEY and CDR2 is SMNVEV (reference sequence). The CDR3 DNA follows: TGTGCCAGCAGCCGAGACGGGCTCAATCAGCCCCAGCATTTT. It encodes CASSRDGLNQPQHF.

V is TRBV20-1 and J is TRBJ1-6; 7 nucleotides line up with TRBD1. Germline V CDR1 and CDR2: DFQATT, SNEGSKA (reference sequence). This CDR3 region has 14 residues. V dropped 1 base and J dropped 7; count of bases not matched to a gene: 4. The CDR3, as DNA: TGCAGTGCTAGAGTTGGACAGGAGAATTCACCCCTCCACTTT. It translates to CSARVGQENSPLHF.

V is TRBV29-1 and J is TRBJ2-3, with 7 bases fitting TRBD2. V lost 1 base, J lost 2 bases, and 3 bases stayed unmatched. The CDR3 extends over 14 amino acids. CDR1 and CDR2 from the germline V gene are SQVTM and ANQGSEA. CDR3 sequence: CSVEVGGNTDTQYF. CDR3 DNA: TGCAGCGTTGAAGTGGGAGGGAACACAGATACGCAGTATTTT.

The chain links TRBV30 to TRBJ1-1; D is unresolved. From germline, CDR1 is GTSNPN and CDR2 SVGIG (reference sequence). The CDR3 is made up of 11 amino acids. The V end lost 2 bases, the J end lost 9 bases, and 10 bases lay between the germline ends. The CDR3 here is CAWSRREKAFF. CDR3 nucleotides: TGTGCCTGGAGTCGGAGGGAGAAAGCTTTCTTT. Variable domain in full (rest from reference TRBV30 and TRBJ1-1): SQTIHQWPATLVQPVGSPLSLECTVEGTSNPNLYWYRQAAGRGLQLLFYSVGIGQISSEVPQNLSASRPQDRQFILSSKKLLLSDSGFYLCAWSRREKAFFGQGTRLTVV.

This clonotype was observed a single time. DNA for the CDR3: TGTGCCAGCAGCCAGGGAGGACAGGGCGGCAATCAGCCCCAGCATTTT. Encoded protein: CASSQGGQGGNQPQHF. The chain is built from TRBV4-2 and TRBJ1-5; 8 bases match TRBD1. V shed 3 bases, J shed 2 bases, and the junction held 6 bases outside the gene matches. CDR1 is LGHNA and CDR2 is YNFKEQ in the germline V gene. CDR3 length: 16 residues.

This sequence joins TRBV20-1 and TRBJ2-5; D is undetermined. Per the germline V gene, CDR1 is DFQATT and CDR2 is SNEGSKA (reference sequence). Trimming cost V 5 bases and J 1 base, with 14 bases left between them. CDR3 size: 14 residues. The CDR3 loop is CSAFQALGQETQYF. In DNA, the CDR3 is TGCAGTGCTTTTCAGGCGTTGGGCCAAGAGACCCAGTACTTC.

This chain uses TRBV30 with TRBJ1-1; D is ambiguous. The CDR3 is 11 residues long. The germline gives CDR1 GTSNPN, CDR2 SVGIG (reference sequence). The ends were cut back, 4 bases at V and 11 bases at J, with 14 bases in the middle. As DNA, the CDR3 is TGTGCCTGGACTGATCCGGGTAGCGCTTTCTTT. Translated: CAWTDPGSAFF.

This chain joins TRBV6-2 or TRBV6-3 and TRBJ1-6; no clear D. Germline lookup yields CDR1 MNHEY and CDR2 SVGEGT. The CDR3 extends over 15 amino acids. V lost 7 bases to trimming and J lost 9 bases, with 19 bases between them. The CDR3 nucleotides read TGTGCCAGCATCTCCAGTGCCGTGTATGGTTCACCCCTCCACTTT. Its translation: CASISSAVYGSPLHF.

This clonotype was counted a single time. The chain employs TRBV6-1 and TRBJ2-7; D is uncertain. Between the trimmed V and J ends, which lost 1 base and 6 bases, there was a span of 10 bases. Per germline, CDR1 MNHNS and CDR2 SASEGT. This CDR3 is 13 amino acids long. The CDR3 loop is CASSEEPVGEQYV. The CDR3, as DNA: TGTGCCAGCAGTGAAGAGCCGGTGGGCGAGCAGTACGTC.

This rearrangement joins TRBV7-8 to TRBJ2-5, with D perhaps TRBD2 (5 bases). The CDR3 length is 13 residues. Trimming left V 5 bases short and J 1 base short, with 8 bases between. CDR1 SGHVS and CDR2 FQNEAQ come from the germline V gene. CDR3 bases: TGTGCCAGCAGCAAGAGCGGCCAAGAGACCCAGTACTTC. Its protein product is CASSKSGQETQYF.

The count of this clonotype is one. This sequence joins TRBV9 and TRBJ2-3; D remains ambiguous. CDR3 length: 15 residues. Germline CDR1 reads SGDLS; CDR2 reads YYNGEE. The V and J ends lost 0 bases and 0 bases respectively, with 8 bases between them. The CDR3 region has the DNA TGTGCCAGCAGCGTAGTTGCGGCTAGCACAGATACGCAGTATTTT. This sequence encodes CASSVVAASTDTQYF.

The chain combines TRBV20-1 with TRBJ1-1; no firm D call. Germline V gene lookup returns CDR1 DFQATT and CDR2 SNEGSKA (reference sequence). There are 13 residues in the CDR3. V dropped 6 bases and J dropped 0 bases, with 11 bases sitting between them. For the CDR3, the DNA is TGCAGTGCGGGTCGTCTCATGAACACTGAAGCTTTCTTT. Translated, it gives CSAGRLMNTEAFF.

This sequence joins TRBV27 and TRBJ1-4; 8 bases are shared with TRBD1. The germline V gene encodes CDR1 MNHEY and CDR2 SMNVEV (reference sequence). The CDR3 totals 15 residues. J gave up 0 bases and V 6 bases, and 3 bases lay outside the gene matches. The CDR3 region is CASRSGGATNEKLFF. The CDR3, as DNA: TGTGCCAGCAGATCAGGGGGCGCAACTAATGAAAAACTGTTTTTT.

The gene calls are TRBV12-3 or TRBV12-4 and TRBJ1-2; TRBD1 agrees at 8 bases. This CDR3 region has 19 residues. V was clipped by 3 bases and J by 0 bases; unmatched bases: 15. The CDR3 DNA reads TGTGCCAGCAGTTTTAGTCCTGGGGCCGGGACAGGATCTAACTATGGCTACACCTTC. It specifies CASSFSPGAGTGSNYGYTF.

This clonotype was detected only a few times. J is TRBJ2-7 and V is TRBV6-2 or TRBV6-3; 9 nucleotides match TRBD1. The V gene's germline CDR1 is MNHEY and CDR2 SVGEGT. The CDR3 covers 16 residues. Unmatched junction bases numbered 12, after V lost 2 bases and J lost 7 bases. This CDR3 reads CASSYPAGTGNQEQYV. In nucleotides, the CDR3 is TGTGCCAGCAGTTACCCGGCCGGGACAGGGAATCAGGAGCAGTACGTC.

This chain joins TRBV6-2 or TRBV6-3 and TRBJ2-1; D remains ambiguous. The CDR3 spans 13 residues. With 0 bases removed from V and 16 bases from J, the gap between germline ends came to 16 bases. In germline, CDR1 is MNHEY, CDR2 SVGEGT. The CDR3 sequence: CASSYSIPTSSFF. CDR3 in DNA: TGTGCCAGCAGTTACTCGATTCCGACCAGTAGCTTCTTC.

The V call is TRBV29-1, the J call TRBJ2-1; 7 nucleotides agree with TRBD2. The CDR3 length is 12 residues. Germline CDR1 reads SQVTM; CDR2 reads ANQGSEA. V trimming: 7 bases; J trimming: 5 bases; junction bases outside the gene matches: 5. CDR3: CSAGEGHNEQFF. The CDR3 nucleotides are TGCAGCGCTGGGGAGGGCCACAATGAGCAGTTCTTC.

The chain is built from TRBV3-1 and TRBJ1-4; 7 nucleotides line up with TRBD1. J lost 7 bases, V lost 3 bases, and 5 bases had no gene match. The length of the CDR3 is 14 residues. Germline V gene sequence: CDR1 LGHDT, CDR2 YNNKEL (reference sequence). This CDR3 reads CASSQAGGAEKLFF. The DNA of the CDR3 is TGTGCCAGCAGCCAGGCAGGGGGGGCTGAAAAACTGTTTTTT.

The chain joins TRBV30 to TRBJ2-7, with D hard to call. Germline-derived CDR1 and CDR2 are GTSNPN and SVGIG (reference sequence). The V and J ends lost 1 base and 7 bases respectively, with 14 bases between them. The CDR3 length is 13 residues. CDR3 in DNA: TGTGCCTGGAGTGCCCGGCTGGCGGCAGAGCAGTACGTC. Translation: CAWSARLAAEQYV.

V and J are TRBV18 and TRBJ2-3, with a weak D call TRBD1 (5 bases). The V end was cut by 6 bases, the J end by 4 bases, with 14 bases between. The germline CDR1 and CDR2 sequences are KGHSH and LQKENI. The CDR3 contains 14 residues. CDR3 in DNA: TGTGCCAGCTCGACAGCGCCCACCCCAGATACGCAGTATTTT. Translating gives CASSTAPTPDTQYF.

V and J are TRBV27 and TRBJ1-2; D unresolved. V lost 6 bases to trimming and J lost 0 bases, with 8 bases between them. The CDR3 covers 13 residues. The germline gives CDR1 MNHEY, CDR2 SMNVEV (reference sequence). The CDR3 loop is CASSIVPNYGYTF. In DNA, the CDR3 is TGTGCCAGCAGCATCGTCCCTAACTATGGCTACACCTTC.

The V gene is TRBV29-1, the J gene TRBJ1-6; 9 bases match TRBD1. J lost 6 bases, V lost 6 bases, and 3 bases had no gene match. The CDR3 has 13 amino acids. Germline CDR1 SQVTM, CDR2 ANQGSEA. The CDR3 here is CSVGQGGNSPLHF. DNA of the CDR3: TGCAGCGTGGGACAGGGAGGTAATTCACCCCTCCACTTT.

V and J are TRBV28 and TRBJ1-2, with 9 positions matching TRBD1. The CDR3 has 14 amino acids. From germline, CDR1 is MDHEN and CDR2 SYDVKM. V shed 7 bases and J 5 bases; nucleotides not matched to a gene: 8. CDR3 sequence (DNA): TGTGCCAGCATCCCGGGACAGGGTGGTTATGGCTACACCTTC. Residues: CASIPGQGGYGYTF.